The 5 T cell receptor beta chains reported below all come from one sample, sequenced in a study of cytomegalovirus exposure and HLA in healthy donors. The protocol was immunoSEQ multiplex PCR, while the TCRdb copy is restricted to in-frame clones and leaves out a portion. The sample consists of some 130,000 clones, approximately 84% of them appearing once. Material for sequencing was PBMCs. Receptors originate from a young man in good health and CMV-seropositive.

The CDR3 sequence: CASSPQGPPLNYGYTF. CDR3 in DNA: TGTGCCAGCAGCCCACAGGGGCCGCCCCTAAACTATGGCTACACCTTC. The chain is built from TRBV11-2 and TRBJ1-2; 7 nucleotides line up with TRBD1. J lost 2 bases, V lost 5 bases, and 11 bases had no gene match. The germline V gene encodes CDR1 SGHAT and CDR2 FQNNGV. CDR3 length equals 16 residues.

This clone was seen more than once but under ten times. The J gene is TRBJ2-6, the V gene TRBV9, with 12 bases fitting TRBD2. The germline CDR1 and CDR2 sequences are SGDLS and YYNGEE. The CDR3 consists of 18 residues. V gave up 0 bases and J gave up 3 bases; unmatched junction bases: 4. The CDR3 loop reads CASSVGLAGGNGANVLTF. CDR3 in DNA: TGTGCCAGCAGCGTAGGGCTAGCGGGAGGGAATGGGGCCAACGTCCTGACTTTC.

The J gene is TRBJ2-3, the V gene TRBV11-2; the D gene is possibly TRBD1 (7 bases). V dropped 4 bases and J dropped 1 base, with 15 bases sitting between them. The V gene's germline CDR1 is SGHAT and CDR2 FQNNGV. This CDR3 is 16 amino acids long. The CDR3 loop is CASSWRGRGGTDTQYF. The DNA for the CDR3 is TGTGCCAGCAGCTGGAGGGGGCGGGGAGGCACAGATACGCAGTATTTT.

This chain uses TRBV4-1 with TRBJ1-1, with 7 bases aligning to TRBD1. After removal of 4 bases from V and 5 bases from J, the junction contained 7 bases not matched to a gene. CDR1 MGHRA and CDR2 YSYEKL come from the germline V gene. The CDR3 contains 14 residues. This CDR3 reads CASSPDQGETEAFF. In DNA, the CDR3 is TGCGCCAGCAGCCCTGATCAGGGGGAAACTGAAGCTTTCTTT.

Comments on this clone: The same CDR3 arises from other DNA sequences in this sample as well. The J gene is TRBJ1-1, the V gene TRBV5-1, with 7 bases fitting TRBD1. CDR1 is SGHRS, CDR2 YFSETQ, per germline. V lost 0 bases to trimming and J lost 4 bases; unmatched junction nucleotides: 3. This CDR3 contains 14 residues. The CDR3 here is CASSLGAGGTEAFF. CDR3 sequence (DNA): TGCGCCAGCAGCTTGGGCGCAGGGGGCACTGAAGCTTTCTTT. Full variable domain (missing parts from reference TRBV5-1 and TRBJ1-1): KAGVTQTPRYLIKTRGQQVTLSCSPISGHRSVSWYQQTPGQGLQFLFEYFSETQRNKGNFPGRFSGRQFSNSRSEMNVSTLELGDSALYLCASSLGAGGTEAFFGQGTRLTVV.